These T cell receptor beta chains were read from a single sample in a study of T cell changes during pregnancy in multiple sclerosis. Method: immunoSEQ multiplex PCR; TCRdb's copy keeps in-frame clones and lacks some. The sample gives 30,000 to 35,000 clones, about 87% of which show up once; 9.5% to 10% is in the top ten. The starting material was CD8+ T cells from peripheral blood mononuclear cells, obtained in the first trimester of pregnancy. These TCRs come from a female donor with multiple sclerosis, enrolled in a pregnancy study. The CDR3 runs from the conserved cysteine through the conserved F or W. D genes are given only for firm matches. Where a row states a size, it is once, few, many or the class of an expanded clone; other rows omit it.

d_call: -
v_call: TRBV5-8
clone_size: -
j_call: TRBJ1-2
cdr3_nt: TGTGCCAGCAGCTTACCAGGGTTGGGCTATGGCTACACCTTC
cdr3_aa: CASSLPGLGYGYTF

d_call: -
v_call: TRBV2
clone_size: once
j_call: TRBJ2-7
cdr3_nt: TGTGGGCAGGGAAATGCAAACGAGCAGTACTTC
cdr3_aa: CGQGNANEQYF

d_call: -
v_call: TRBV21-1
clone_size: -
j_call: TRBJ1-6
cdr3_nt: TGTGCCAGCAGCCCTCCTCGACAGGACGTACCTAATTCACCCCTCCACTTT
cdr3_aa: CASSPPRQDVPNSPLHF

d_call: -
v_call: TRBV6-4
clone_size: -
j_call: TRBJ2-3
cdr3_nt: TGTGCCAGCAGTCCCCAGGGAACAGATACGCAGTATTTT
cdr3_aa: CASSPQGTDTQYF

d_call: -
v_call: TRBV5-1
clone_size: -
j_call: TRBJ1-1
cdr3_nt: TGCGCCAGCAGCTTGGAGCAGGGGTCGACGAACACTGAAGCTTTCTTT
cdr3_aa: CASSLEQGSTNTEAFF

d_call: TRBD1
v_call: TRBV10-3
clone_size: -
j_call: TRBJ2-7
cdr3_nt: TGTGCCATCTGGGGGACAGACTCCTACGAGCAGTACTTC
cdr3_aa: CAIWGTDSYEQYF

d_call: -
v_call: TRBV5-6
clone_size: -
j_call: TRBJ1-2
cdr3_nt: TGTGCCAGCAGCTCCGGTACTGAATATGGCTACACCTTC
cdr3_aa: CASSSGTEYGYTF

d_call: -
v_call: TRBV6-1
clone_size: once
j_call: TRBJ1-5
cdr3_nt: TGTGCCAGCAGCGAACAGGCGTCATATAGCAATCAGCCCCAGCATTTT
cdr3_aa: CASSEQASYSNQPQHF

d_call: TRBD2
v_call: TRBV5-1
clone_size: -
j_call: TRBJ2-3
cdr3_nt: TGCGCCAGCAGCTTGACTAGCGGGGGGGAAGATACGCAGTATTTT
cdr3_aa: CASSLTSGGEDTQYF

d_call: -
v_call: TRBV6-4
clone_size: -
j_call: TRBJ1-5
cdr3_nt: TGTGCCAGCAGTGACTCGATAACTACAAACCTGAGACGCAATCAGCCCCAGCATTTT
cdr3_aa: CASSDSITTNLRRNQPQHF

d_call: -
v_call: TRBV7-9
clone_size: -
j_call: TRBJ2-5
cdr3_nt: TGTGCCAGCAGCCCGACAGGCGAAGAGACCCAGTACTTC
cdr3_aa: CASSPTGEETQYF

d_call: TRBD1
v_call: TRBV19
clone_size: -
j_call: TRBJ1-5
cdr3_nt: TGTGCCAGTAGTTCGACGGACAGGGACAATCAGCCCCAGCATTTT
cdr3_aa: CASSSTDRDNQPQHF

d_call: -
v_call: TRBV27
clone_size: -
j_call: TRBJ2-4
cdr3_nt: TGTGCCAGCAGTGCGACACTTAACGAAAACATTCAGTACTTC
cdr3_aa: CASSATLNENIQYF